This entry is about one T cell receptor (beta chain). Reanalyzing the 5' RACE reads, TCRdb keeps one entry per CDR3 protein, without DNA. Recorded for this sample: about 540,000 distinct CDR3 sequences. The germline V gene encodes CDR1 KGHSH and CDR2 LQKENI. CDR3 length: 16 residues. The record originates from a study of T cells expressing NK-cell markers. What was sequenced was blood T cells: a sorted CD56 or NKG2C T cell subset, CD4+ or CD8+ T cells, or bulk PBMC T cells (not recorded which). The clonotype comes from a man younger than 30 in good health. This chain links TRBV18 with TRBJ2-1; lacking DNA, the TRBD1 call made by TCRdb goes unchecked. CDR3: CASSPRTGSIYNEQFF.